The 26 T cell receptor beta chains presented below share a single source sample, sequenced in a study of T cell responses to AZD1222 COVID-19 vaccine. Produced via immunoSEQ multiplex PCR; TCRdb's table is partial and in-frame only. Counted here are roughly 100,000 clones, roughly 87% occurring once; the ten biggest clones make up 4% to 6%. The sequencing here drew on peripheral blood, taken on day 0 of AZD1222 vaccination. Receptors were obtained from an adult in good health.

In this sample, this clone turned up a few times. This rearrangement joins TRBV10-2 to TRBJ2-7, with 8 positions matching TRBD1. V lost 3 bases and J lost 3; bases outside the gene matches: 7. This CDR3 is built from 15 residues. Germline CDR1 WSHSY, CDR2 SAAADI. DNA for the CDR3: TGCGCCAGCAGTGAACTTTCGGACAGGGACTACGAGCAGTACTTC. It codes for CASSELSDRDYEQYF.

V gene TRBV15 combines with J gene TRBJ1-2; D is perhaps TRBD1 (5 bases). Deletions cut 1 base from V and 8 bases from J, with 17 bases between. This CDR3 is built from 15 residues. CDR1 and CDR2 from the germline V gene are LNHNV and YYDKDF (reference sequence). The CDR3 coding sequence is TGTGCCACCAGCAGAGGACCCGGGGCGGCTCGAGGCTACACCTTC. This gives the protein CATSRGPGAARGYTF.

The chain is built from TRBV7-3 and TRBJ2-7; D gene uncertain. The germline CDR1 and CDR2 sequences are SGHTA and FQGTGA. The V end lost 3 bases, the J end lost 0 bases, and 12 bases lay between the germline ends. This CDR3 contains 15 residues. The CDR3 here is CASSLSPALSYEQYF. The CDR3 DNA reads TGTGCCAGCAGCTTGTCGCCTGCCCTCTCCTACGAGCAGTACTTC.

CDR3: CASHGGQTNTEAFF. The CDR3 region has the DNA TGTGCCAGTCACGGGGGGCAAACGAACACTGAAGCTTTCTTT. This chain joins TRBV19 and TRBJ1-1, with a tentative D call TRBD1 (6 bases). Germline CDR1 LNHDA, CDR2 SQIVND (reference sequence). Trimming removed 8 bases at V and 1 base at J, with 14 bases between. CDR3 size: 14 residues.

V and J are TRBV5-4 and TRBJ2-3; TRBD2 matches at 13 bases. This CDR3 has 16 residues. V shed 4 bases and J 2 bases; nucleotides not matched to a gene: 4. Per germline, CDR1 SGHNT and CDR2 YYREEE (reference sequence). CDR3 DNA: TGTGCCAGCAGCAGGGGACTAGCGGGGACCACAGATACGCAGTATTTT. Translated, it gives CASSRGLAGTTDTQYF.

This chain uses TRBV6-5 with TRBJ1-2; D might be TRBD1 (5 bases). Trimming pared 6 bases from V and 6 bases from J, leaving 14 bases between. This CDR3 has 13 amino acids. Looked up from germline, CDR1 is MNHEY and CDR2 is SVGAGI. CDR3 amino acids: CASRESGEDGYTF. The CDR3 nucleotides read TGTGCCAGCAGAGAGTCGGGGGAGGATGGCTACACCTTC.

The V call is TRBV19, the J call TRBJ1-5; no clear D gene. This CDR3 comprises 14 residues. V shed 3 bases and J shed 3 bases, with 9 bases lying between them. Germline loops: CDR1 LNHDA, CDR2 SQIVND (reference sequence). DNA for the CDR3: TGTGCCAGTAGTATTGGGCAGTACAATCAGCCCCAGCATTTT. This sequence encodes CASSIGQYNQPQHF. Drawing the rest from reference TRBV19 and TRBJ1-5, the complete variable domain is DGGITQSPKYLFRKEGQNVTLSCEQNLNHDAMYWYRQDPGQGLRLIYYSQIVNDFQKGDIAEGYSVSREKKESFPLTVTSAQKNPTAFYLCASSIGQYNQPQHFGDGTRLSIL.

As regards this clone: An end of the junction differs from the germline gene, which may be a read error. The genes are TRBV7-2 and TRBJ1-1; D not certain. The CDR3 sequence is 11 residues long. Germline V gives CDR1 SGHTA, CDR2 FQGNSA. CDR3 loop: CASSLAYEAFF. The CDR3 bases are TGTGCCAGCAGCCTAGCATACGAAGCTTTCTTT.

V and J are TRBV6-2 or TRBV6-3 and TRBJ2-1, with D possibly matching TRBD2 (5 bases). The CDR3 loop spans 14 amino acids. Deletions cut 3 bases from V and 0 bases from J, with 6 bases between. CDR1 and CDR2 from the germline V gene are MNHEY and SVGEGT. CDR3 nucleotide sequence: TGTGCCAGCAGTTATCGGGACTCCTACAATGAGCAGTTCTTC. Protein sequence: CASSYRDSYNEQFF.

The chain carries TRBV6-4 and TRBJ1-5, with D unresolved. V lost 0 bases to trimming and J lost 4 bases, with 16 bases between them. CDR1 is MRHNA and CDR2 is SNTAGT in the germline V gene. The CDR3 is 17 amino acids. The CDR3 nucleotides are TGTGCCAGCAGTGACTCCGCCTGGCAGGTCTTAAATCAGCCCCAGCATTTT. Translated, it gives CASSDSAWQVLNQPQHF.

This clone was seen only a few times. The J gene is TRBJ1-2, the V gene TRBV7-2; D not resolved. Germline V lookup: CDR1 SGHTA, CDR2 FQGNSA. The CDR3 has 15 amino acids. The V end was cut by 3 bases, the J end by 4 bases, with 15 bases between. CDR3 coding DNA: TGTGCCAGCAGCTTGGACCAAGCTCTAATCTATGGCTACACCTTC. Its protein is CASSLDQALIYGYTF.

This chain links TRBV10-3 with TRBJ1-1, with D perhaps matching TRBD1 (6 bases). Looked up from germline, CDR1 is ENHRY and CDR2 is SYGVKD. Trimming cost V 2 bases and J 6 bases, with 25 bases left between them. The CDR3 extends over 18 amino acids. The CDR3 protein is CAISEPSRVGARVSEAFF. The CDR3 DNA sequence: TGTGCCATCAGTGAGCCGTCGAGAGTGGGGGCCAGGGTGTCTGAAGCTTTCTTT.

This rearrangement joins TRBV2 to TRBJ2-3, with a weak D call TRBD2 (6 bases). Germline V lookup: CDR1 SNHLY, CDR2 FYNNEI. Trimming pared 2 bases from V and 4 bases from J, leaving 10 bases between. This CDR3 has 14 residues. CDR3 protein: CASSEPREADTQYF. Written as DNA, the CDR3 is TGTGCCAGCAGTGAACCCAGGGAGGCAGATACGCAGTATTTT.

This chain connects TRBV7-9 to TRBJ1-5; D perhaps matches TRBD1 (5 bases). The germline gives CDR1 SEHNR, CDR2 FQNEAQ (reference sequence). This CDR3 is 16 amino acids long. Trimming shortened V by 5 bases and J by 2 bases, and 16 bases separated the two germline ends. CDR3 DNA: TGTGCCAGCAGCAGGGACCGAGACTTTGGCAATCAGCCCCAGCATTTT. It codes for CASSRDRDFGNQPQHF.

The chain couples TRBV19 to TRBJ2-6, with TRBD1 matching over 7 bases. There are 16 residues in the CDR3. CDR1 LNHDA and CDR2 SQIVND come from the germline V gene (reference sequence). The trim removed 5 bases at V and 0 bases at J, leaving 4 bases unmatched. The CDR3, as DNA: TGTGCCAGTAGTTTCAACAGGGGCTCTGGGGCCAACGTCCTGACTTTC. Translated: CASSFNRGSGANVLTF.

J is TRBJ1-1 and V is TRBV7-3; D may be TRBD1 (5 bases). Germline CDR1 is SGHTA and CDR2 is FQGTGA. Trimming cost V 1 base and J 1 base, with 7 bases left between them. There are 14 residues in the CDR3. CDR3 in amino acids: CASSLSTGNTEAFF. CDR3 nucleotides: TGTGCCAGCAGCTTAAGCACAGGGAACACTGAAGCTTTCTTT. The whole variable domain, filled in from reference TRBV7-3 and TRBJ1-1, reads GAGVSQTPSNKVTEKGKYVELRCDPISGHTALYWYRQSLGQGPEFLIYFQGTGAADDSGLPNDRFFAVRPEGSVSTLKIQRTERGDSAVYLCASSLSTGNTEAFFGQGTRLTVV.

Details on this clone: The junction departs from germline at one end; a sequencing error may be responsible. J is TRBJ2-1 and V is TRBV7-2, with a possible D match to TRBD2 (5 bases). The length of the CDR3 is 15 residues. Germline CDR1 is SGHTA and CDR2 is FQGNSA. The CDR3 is CASSPRPDSHNEQFF. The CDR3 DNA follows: TGTGCCAGCAGCCCCCGCCCGGACTCCCACAATGAGCAGTTCTTC.

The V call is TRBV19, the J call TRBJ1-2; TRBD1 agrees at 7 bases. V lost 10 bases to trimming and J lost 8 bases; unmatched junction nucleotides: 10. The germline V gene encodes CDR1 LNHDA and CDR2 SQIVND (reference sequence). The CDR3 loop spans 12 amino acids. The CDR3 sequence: CATADRFEGYTF. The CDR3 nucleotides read TGTGCCACCGCGGACAGGTTCGAGGGCTACACCTTC.

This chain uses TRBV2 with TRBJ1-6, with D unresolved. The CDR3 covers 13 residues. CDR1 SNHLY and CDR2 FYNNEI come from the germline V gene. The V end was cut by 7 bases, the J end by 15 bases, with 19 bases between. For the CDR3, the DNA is TGTGCCAGCACTCCAGATCCCGGGTCCCACCTCCACTTT. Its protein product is CASTPDPGSHLHF.

The CDR3 DNA follows: TGTGCCAGTGCGACAGGGAAGCCTGGAAACACCATATATTTT. Translated: CASATGKPGNTIYF. This chain links TRBV19 with TRBJ1-3; 7 bases are shared with TRBD1. The V segment lost 8 bases and the J segment 2 bases; nucleotides outside the gene matches: 6. The CDR3 covers 14 residues. Germline V CDR1 and CDR2: LNHDA, SQIVND (reference sequence).

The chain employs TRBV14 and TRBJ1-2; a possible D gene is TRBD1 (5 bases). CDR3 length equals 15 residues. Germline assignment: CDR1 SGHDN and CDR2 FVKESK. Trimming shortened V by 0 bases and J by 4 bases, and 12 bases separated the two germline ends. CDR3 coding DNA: TGTGCCAGCAGCCAAGAGGAGGGGATGGGCTATGGCTACACCTTC. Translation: CASSQEEGMGYGYTF.

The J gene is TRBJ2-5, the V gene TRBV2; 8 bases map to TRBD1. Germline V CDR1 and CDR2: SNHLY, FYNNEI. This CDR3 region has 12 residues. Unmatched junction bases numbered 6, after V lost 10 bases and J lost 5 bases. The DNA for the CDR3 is TGTGCCAACAGGGGGGACCGGGAGACCCAGTACTTC. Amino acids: CANRGDRETQYF.

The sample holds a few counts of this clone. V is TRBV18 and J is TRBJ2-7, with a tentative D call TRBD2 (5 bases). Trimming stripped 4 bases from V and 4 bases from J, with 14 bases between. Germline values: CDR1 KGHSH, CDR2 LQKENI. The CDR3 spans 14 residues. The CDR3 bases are TGTGCCAGCTCACAGGGAGCCACCGATTACGAGCAGTACTTC. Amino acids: CASSQGATDYEQYF.

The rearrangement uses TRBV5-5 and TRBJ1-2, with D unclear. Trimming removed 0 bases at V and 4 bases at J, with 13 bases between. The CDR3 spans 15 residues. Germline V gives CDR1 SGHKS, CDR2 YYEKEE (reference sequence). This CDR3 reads CASSLDAGYSYGYTF. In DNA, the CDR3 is TGTGCCAGCAGCTTGGACGCTGGGTATAGCTATGGCTACACCTTC.

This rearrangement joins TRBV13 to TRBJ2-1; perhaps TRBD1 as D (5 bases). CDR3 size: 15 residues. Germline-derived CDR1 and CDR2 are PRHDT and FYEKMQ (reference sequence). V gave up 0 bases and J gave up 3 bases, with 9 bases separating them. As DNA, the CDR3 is TGTGCCAGCAGCTTAGGAGGGGCTGGCTACAATGAGCAGTTCTTC. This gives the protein CASSLGGAGYNEQFF.

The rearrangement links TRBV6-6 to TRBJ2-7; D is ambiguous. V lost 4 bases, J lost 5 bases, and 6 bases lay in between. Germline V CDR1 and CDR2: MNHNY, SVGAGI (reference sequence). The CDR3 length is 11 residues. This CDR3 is CASSFTDEQYF. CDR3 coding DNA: TGTGCCAGCAGTTTCACAGACGAGCAGTACTTC.